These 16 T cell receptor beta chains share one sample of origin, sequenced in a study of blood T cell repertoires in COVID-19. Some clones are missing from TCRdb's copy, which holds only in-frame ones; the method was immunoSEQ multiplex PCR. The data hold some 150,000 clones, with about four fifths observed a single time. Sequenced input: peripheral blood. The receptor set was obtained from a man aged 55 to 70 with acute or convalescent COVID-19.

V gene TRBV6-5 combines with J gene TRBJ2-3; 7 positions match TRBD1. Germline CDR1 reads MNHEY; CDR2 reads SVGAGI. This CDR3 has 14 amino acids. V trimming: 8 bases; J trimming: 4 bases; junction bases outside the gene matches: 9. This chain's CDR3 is CASVQGISADTQYF. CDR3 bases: TGTGCCAGCGTACAGGGGATATCGGCAGATACGCAGTATTTT.

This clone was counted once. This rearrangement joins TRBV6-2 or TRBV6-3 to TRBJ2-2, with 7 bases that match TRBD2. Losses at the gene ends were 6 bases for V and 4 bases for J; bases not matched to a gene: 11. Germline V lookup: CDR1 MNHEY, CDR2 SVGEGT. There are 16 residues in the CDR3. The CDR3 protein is CASSPNRGEGTGELFF. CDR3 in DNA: TGTGCCAGCAGCCCAAACAGAGGGGAGGGCACCGGGGAGCTGTTTTTT.

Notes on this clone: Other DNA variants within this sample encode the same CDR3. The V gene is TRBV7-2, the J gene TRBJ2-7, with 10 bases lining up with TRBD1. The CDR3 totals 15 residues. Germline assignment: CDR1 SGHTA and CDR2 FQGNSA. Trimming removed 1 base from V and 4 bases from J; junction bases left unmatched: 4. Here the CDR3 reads CASSLEGTGVYEQYF. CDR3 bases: TGTGCCAGCAGCTTAGAAGGGACAGGGGTGTACGAGCAGTACTTC.

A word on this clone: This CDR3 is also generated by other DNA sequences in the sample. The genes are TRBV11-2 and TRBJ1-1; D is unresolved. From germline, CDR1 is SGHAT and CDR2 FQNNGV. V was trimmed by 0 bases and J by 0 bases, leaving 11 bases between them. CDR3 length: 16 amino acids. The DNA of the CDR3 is TGTGCCAGCAGCTTAGATCGCGTCCTGATGAACACTGAAGCTTTCTTT. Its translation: CASSLDRVLMNTEAFF.

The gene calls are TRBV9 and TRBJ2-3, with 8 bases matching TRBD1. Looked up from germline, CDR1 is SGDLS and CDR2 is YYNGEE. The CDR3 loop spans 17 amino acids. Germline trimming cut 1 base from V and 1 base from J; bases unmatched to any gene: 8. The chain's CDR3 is CASSVLGGGQGTDTQYF. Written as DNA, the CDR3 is TGTGCCAGCAGCGTATTAGGTGGGGGACAGGGCACAGATACGCAGTATTTT.

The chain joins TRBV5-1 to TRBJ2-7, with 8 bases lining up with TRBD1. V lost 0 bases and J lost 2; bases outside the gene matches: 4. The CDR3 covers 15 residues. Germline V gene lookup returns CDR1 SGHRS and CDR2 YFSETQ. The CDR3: CASSLAGQGPYEQYF. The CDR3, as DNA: TGCGCCAGCAGCTTGGCCGGACAGGGACCCTACGAGCAGTACTTC.

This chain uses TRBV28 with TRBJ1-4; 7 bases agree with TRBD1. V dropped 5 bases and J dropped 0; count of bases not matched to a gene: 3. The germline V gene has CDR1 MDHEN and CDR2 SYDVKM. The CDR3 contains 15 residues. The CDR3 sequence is CASSDQGATNEKLFF. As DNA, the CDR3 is TGTGCCAGCAGTGATCAGGGGGCAACTAATGAAAAACTGTTTTTT.

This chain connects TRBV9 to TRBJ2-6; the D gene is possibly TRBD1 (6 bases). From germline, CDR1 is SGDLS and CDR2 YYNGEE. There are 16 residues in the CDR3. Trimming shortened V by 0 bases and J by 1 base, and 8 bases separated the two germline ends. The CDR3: CASSVVGASGANVLTF. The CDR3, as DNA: TGTGCCAGCAGCGTAGTGGGGGCATCTGGGGCCAACGTCCTGACTTTC.

The CDR3 DNA reads TGTGCCAGCAGTTTTTCAGGGACCCAGTACTTC. Translating it yields CASSFSGTQYF. The V and J genes are TRBV6-5 and TRBJ2-5; D uncertain. The CDR3 contains 11 residues. Between the trimmed V and J ends, which lost 4 bases and 7 bases, there was a span of 7 bases. The germline gives CDR1 MNHEY, CDR2 SVGAGI.

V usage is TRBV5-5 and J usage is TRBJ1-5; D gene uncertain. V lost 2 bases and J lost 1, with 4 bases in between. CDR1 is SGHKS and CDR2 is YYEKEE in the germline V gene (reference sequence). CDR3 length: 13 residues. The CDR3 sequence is CASSFSSNQPQHF. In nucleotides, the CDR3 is TGTGCCAGCAGCTTTTCGAGCAATCAGCCCCAGCATTTT. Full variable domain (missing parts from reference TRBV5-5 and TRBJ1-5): DAGVTQSPTHLIKTRGQQVTLRCSPISGHKSVSWYQQVLGQGPQFIFQYYEKEERGRGNFPDRFSARQFPNYSSELNVNALLLGDSALYLCASSFSSNQPQHFGDGTRLSIL.

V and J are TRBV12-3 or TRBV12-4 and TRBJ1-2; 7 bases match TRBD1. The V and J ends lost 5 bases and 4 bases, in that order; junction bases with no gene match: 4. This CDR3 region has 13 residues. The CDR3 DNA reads TGTGCCAGCAGTACCGGGACAGCCTATGGCTACACCTTC. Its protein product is CASSTGTAYGYTF.

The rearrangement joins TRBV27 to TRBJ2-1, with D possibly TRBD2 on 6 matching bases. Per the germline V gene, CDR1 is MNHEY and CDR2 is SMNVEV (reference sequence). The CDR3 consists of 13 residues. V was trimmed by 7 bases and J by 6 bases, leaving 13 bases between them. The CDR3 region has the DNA TGTGCCAGCAATCGCCCGGGGGTCAATGAGCAGTTCTTC. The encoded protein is CASNRPGVNEQFF.

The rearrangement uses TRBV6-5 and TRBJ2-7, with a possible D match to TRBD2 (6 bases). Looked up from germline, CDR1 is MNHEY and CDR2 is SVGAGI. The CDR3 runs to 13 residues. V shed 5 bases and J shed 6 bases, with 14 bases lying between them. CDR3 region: CASSRRGLREQYF. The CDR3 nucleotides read TGTGCCAGCAGTCGGCGGGGTTTACGCGAGCAGTACTTC.

CDR3 coding DNA: TGTGCCTGGAGTAGTGGACTAGCGGGAGATGAGCAGTTCTTC. Translated: CAWSSGLAGDEQFF. The J gene is TRBJ2-1, the V gene TRBV30, with TRBD2 identical over 13 bases. CDR1 and CDR2 from the germline V gene are GTSNPN and SVGIG (reference sequence). The V segment lost 2 bases and the J segment 8 bases; nucleotides outside the gene matches: 3. This CDR3 has 14 residues.

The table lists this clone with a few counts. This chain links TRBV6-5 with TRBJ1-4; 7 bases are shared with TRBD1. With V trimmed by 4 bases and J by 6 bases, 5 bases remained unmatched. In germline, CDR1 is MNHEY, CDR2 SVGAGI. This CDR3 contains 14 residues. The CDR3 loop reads CASSSWTGYEKLFF. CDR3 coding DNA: TGTGCCAGCAGTTCATGGACAGGTTATGAAAAACTGTTTTTT.

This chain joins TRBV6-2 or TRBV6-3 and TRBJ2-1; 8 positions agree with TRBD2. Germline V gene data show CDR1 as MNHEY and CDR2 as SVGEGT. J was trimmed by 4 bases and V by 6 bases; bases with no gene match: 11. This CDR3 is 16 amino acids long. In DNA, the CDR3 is TGTGCCAGCAGCCGTACTCTAGCGGGCCTGTACAATGAGCAGTTCTTC. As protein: CASSRTLAGLYNEQFF.